The 13 T cell receptor beta chains given below trace back to one sample, sequenced in a study of shared clonotypes between healthy human individuals. Method: immunoSEQ multiplex PCR; TCRdb's copy keeps in-frame clones and lacks some. This sample has approximately 180,000 clones, with 85% to 95% found just once. The sequencing input was naive CD4+ T cells sorted from blood. This sample's subset: CD45RA+ positively selected. These receptors came from a woman in her 30s in good health.

CDR3 loop: CASSLRTATNEKLFF. The CDR3 nucleotides read TGCGCCAGCAGCCTTAGGACAGCAACTAATGAAAAACTGTTTTTT. J is TRBJ1-4 and V is TRBV4-1; tentatively, D is TRBD1 (6 bases). Deletions cut 4 bases from V and 0 bases from J, with 9 bases between. The V gene's germline CDR1 is MGHRA and CDR2 YSYEKL. The CDR3 has 15 amino acids.

The chain uses TRBV19 and TRBJ2-3; TRBD2 matches at 9 bases. After removal of 5 bases from V and 0 bases from J, the junction contained 3 bases not matched to a gene. There are 15 residues in the CDR3. Germline assignment: CDR1 LNHDA and CDR2 SQIVND (reference sequence). The CDR3 is CASSPTSGSTDTQYF. CDR3 sequence (DNA): TGTGCCAGTAGTCCGACTAGCGGTAGCACAGATACGCAGTATTTT.

This chain links TRBV10-3 with TRBJ1-3; D gene unclear. There are 15 residues in the CDR3. CDR1 is ENHRY, CDR2 SYGVKD, per germline. V was trimmed by 6 bases and J by 3 bases, leaving 15 bases between them. CDR3 region: CAISLSLGNGNTIYF. CDR3 DNA sequence: TGTGCCATCAGCCTTAGCCTGGGGAATGGAAACACCATATATTTT.

V gene TRBV25-1 combines with J gene TRBJ1-3; no definite D call. Germline lookup yields CDR1 MGHDK and CDR2 SYGVNS. The CDR3 runs to 13 residues. Trimming took 7 bases from V and 0 from J, leaving 7 bases between them. CDR3: CASTGDSGNTIYF. In nucleotides, the CDR3 is TGTGCCAGCACGGGAGACTCTGGAAACACCATATATTTT. Filled out from reference TRBV25-1 and TRBJ1-3, the complete variable domain reads EADIYQTPRYLVIGTGKKITLECSQTMGHDKMYWYQQDPGMELHLIHYSYGVNSTEKGDLSSESTVSRIRTEHFPLTLESARPSHTSQYLCASTGDSGNTIYFGEGSWLTVV.

The J gene is TRBJ2-7, the V gene TRBV7-3; 12 bases align to TRBD2. The germline V gene has CDR1 SGHTA and CDR2 FQGTGA. The CDR3 covers 18 residues. V was pared by 0 bases and J by 2 bases, with 8 bases of the junction left unmatched. DNA for the CDR3: TGTGCCAGCAGCTTAACACCTCCCAGGACTAGCGGGACCTACGAGCAGTACTTC. This gives the protein CASSLTPPRTSGTYEQYF.

CDR3 sequence: CASSVDGNTEAFF. The CDR3 coding sequence is TGCGCCAGCAGCGTGGACGGAAACACTGAAGCTTTCTTT. This chain connects TRBV5-1 to TRBJ1-1; D uncertain. V lost 4 bases, J lost 2 bases, and 9 bases lay in between. CDR1 is SGHRS, CDR2 YFSETQ, per germline. The CDR3 is 13 amino acids.

J is TRBJ2-7 and V is TRBV11-2, with D maybe TRBD2 (6 bases). Per the germline V gene, CDR1 is SGHAT and CDR2 is FQNNGV. Trimming left V 4 bases short and J 0 bases short, with 13 bases between. This CDR3 has 15 residues. Written as DNA, the CDR3 is TGTGCCAGCAGCTCTCGGGGCGGGATCTCCTACGAGCAGTACTTC. Its translation is CASSSRGGISYEQYF.

The CDR3 sequence is CASWVKTSGVFEQYF. CDR3 DNA sequence: TGTGCCAGCTGGGTTAAGACTAGCGGGGTCTTTGAGCAGTACTTC. The rearrangement links TRBV6-1 to TRBJ2-7; TRBD2 aligns across 11 bases. CDR1 and CDR2 from the germline V gene are MNHNS and SASEGT. Trimming at V came to 8 bases and at J to 7 bases, leaving 13 bases not matched to a gene. The CDR3 loop spans 15 amino acids.

The chain couples TRBV4-1 to TRBJ2-1, with D perhaps TRBD2 (5 bases). V lost 4 bases to trimming and J lost 7 bases, with 26 bases between them. The CDR3 sequence is 18 residues long. CDR1 is MGHRA and CDR2 is YSYEKL in the germline V gene. The CDR3 DNA reads TGCGCCAGCAGCCCCAAACCCCCGCTGCTAGCCCTTGAGAATGAGCAGTTCTTC. It yields the protein CASSPKPPLLALENEQFF.

This rearrangement joins TRBV2 to TRBJ1-2; 8 bases agree with TRBD1. Germline V CDR1 and CDR2: SNHLY, FYNNEI. Trimming cost V 4 bases and J 3 bases; bases outside gene matches: 13. This CDR3 comprises 17 residues. CDR3 nucleotide sequence: TGTGCCAGCAGTGCTCGAACTCTGGGGACAGGTCACTATGGCTACACCTTC. It translates to CASSARTLGTGHYGYTF.

The gene calls are TRBV9 and TRBJ2-5; 9 nucleotides match TRBD1. Near its end, the DNA agrees better with TRBJ2-7, so the J call may be wrong. From germline, CDR1 is SGDLS and CDR2 YYNGEE. This CDR3 has 14 amino acids. In DNA form, the CDR3 reads TGTGCCAGCAGCGGGACAGGGGACCCCTACGAGCAGTACTTC. It encodes CASSGTGDPYEQYF.

The V and J genes are TRBV5-1 and TRBJ2-3; TRBD2 agrees at 9 bases. The CDR3 has 19 residues. The trim removed 1 base at V and 1 base at J, leaving 13 bases unmatched. Germline V CDR1 and CDR2: SGHRS, YFSETQ. CDR3 DNA: TGCGCCAGCAGCTTGTTAGCGGGAGAGTTTCAAGGGGGCACAGATACGCAGTATTTT. It is translated as CASSLLAGEFQGGTDTQYF.

The chain recombines TRBV28 with TRBJ2-7, with 10 bases matching TRBD2. The CDR3 extends over 18 amino acids. J gave up 1 base and V 3 bases, and 12 bases lay outside the gene matches. Germline-derived CDR1 and CDR2 are MDHEN and SYDVKM. The CDR3 loop is CASSFPGLAQFRSYEQYF. In nucleotides, the CDR3 is TGTGCCAGCAGTTTTCCGGGACTAGCGCAGTTTCGGTCCTACGAGCAGTACTTC.